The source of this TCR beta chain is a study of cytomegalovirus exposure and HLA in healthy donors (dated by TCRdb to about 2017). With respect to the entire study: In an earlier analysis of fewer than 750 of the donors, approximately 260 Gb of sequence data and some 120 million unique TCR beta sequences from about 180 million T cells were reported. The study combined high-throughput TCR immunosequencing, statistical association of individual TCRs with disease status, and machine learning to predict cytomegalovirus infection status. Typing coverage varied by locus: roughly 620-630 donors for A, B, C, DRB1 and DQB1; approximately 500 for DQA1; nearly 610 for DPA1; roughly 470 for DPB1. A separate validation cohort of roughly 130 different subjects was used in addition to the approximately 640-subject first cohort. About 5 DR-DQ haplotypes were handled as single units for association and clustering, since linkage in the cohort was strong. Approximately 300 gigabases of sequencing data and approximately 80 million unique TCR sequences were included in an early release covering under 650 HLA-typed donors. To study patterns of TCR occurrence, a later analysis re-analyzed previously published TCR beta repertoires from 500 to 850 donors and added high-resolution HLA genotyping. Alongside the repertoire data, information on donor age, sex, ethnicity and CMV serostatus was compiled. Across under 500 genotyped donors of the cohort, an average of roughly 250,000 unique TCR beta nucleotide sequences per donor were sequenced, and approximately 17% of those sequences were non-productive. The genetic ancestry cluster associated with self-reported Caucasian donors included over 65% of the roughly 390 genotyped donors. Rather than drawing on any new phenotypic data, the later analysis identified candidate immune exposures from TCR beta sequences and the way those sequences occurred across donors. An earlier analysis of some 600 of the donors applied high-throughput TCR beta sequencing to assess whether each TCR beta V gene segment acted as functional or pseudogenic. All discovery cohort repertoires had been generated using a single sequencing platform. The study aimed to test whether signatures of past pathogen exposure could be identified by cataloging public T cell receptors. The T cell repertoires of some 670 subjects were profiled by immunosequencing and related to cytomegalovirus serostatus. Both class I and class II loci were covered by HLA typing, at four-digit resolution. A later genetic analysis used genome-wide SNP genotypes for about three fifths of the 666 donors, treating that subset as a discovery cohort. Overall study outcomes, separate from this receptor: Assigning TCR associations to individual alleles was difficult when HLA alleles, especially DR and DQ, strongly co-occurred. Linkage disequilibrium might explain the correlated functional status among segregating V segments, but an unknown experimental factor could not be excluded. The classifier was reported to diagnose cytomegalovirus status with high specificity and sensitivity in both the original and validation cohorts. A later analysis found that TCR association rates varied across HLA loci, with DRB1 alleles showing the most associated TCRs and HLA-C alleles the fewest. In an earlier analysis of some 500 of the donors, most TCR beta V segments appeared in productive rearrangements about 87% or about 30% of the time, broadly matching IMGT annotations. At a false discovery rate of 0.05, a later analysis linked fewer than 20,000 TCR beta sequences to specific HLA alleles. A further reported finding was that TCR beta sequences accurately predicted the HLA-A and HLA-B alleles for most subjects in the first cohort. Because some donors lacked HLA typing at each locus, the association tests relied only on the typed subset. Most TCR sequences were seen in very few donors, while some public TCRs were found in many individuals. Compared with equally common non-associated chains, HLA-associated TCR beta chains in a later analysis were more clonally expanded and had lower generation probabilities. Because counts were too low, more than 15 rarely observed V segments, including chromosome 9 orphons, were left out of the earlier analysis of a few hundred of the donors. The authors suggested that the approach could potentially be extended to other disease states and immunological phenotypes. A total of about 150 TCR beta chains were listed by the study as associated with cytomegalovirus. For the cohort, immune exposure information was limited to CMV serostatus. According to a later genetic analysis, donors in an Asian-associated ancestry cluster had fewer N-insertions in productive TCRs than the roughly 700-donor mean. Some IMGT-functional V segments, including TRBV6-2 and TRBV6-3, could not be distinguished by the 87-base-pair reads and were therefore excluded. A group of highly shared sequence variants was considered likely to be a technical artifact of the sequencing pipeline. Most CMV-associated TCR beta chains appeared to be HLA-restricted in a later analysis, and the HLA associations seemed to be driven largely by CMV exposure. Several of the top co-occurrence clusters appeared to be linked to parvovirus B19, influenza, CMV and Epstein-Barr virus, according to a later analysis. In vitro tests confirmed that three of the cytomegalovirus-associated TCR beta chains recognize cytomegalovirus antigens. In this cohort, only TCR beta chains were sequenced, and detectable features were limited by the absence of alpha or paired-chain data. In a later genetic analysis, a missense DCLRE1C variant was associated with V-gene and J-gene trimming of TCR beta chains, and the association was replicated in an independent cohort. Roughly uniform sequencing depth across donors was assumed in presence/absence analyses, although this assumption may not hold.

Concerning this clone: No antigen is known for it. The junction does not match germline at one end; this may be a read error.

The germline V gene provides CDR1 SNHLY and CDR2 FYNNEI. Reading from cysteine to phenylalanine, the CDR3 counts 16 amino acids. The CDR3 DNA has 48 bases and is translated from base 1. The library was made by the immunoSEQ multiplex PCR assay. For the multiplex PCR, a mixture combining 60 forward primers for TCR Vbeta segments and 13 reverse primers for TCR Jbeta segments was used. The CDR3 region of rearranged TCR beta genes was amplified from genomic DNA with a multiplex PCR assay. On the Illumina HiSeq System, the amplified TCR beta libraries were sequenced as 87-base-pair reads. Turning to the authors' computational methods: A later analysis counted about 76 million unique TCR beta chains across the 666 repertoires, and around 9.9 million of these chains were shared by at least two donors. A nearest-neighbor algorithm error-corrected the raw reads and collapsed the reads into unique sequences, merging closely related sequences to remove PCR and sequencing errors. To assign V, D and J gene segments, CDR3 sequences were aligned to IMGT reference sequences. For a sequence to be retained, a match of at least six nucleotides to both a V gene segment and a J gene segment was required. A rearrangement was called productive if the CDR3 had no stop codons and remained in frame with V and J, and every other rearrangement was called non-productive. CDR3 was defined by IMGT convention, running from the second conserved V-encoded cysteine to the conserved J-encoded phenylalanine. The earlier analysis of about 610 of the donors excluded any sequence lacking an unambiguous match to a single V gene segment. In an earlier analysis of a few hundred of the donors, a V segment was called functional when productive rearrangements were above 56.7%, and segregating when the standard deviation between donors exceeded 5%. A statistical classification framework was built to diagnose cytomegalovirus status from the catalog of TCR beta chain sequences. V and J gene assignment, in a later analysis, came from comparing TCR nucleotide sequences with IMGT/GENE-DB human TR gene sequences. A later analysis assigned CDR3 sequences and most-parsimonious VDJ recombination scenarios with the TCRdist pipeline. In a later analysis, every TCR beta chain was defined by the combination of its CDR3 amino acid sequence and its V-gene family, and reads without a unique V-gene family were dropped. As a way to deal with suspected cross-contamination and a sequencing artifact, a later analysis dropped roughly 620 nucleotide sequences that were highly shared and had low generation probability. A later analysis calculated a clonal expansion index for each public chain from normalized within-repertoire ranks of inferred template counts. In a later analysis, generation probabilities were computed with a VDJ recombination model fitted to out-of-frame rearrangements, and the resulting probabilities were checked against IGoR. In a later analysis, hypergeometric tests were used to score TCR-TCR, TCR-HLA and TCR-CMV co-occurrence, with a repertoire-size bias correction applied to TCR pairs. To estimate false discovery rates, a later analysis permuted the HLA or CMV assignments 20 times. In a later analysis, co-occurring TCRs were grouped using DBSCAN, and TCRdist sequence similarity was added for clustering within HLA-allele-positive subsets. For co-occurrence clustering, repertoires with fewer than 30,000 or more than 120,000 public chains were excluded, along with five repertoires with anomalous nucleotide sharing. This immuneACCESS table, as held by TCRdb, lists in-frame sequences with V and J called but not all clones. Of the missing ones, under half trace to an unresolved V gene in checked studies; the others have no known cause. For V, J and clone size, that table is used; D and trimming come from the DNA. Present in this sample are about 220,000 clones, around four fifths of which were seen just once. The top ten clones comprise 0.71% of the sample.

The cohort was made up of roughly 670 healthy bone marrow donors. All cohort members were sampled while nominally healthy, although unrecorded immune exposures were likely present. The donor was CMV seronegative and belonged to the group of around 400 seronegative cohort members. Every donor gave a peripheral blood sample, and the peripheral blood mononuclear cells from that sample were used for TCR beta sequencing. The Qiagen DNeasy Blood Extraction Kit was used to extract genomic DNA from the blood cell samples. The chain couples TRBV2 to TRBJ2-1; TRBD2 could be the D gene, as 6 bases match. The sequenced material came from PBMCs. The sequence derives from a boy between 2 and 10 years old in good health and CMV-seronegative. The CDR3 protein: CASSEAWGVGSNQQFF. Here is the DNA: TGTGCCAGCAGTGAAGCTTGGGGGGTCGGTAGCAATCAGCAGTTCTTC.